Following are 7 T cell receptor beta chains from one sample sequenced in a study of T cells in Graves' hyperthyroidism and ophthalmopathy. Researchers amplified the TCR beta CDR3 regions from RNA transcripts. Initially, a first-round RT-PCR of the TCR CDR3 employed the HTBI primer set. One entry per CDR3 protein results from TCRdb running MiXCR on the multiplex PCR reads. The sample has a few hundred thousand distinct CDR3 sequences; about 13% are singletons. The source material was blood. The receptors shown here come from a young woman with Graves' hyperthyroidism.

Ten or more counts support this clonotype. This chain uses TRBV11-2 with TRBJ1-2; D is unresolved. This CDR3 is built from 15 residues. Per germline, CDR1 SGHAT and CDR2 FQNNGV. V gave up 1 base and J gave up 5 bases, with 14 bases separating them. The CDR3 sequence is CASSLGRHRKYGYTF. The DNA of the CDR3 is TGTGCCAGCAGCTTAGGTCGACACCGCAAATATGGCTACACCTTC. The whole variable domain, filled in from reference TRBV11-2 and TRBJ1-2, reads EAGVAQSPRYKIIEKRQSVAFWCNPISGHATLYWYQQILGQGPKLLIQFQNNGVVDDSQLPKDRFSAERLKGVDSTLKIQPAKLEDSAVYLCASSLGRHRKYGYTFGSGTRLTVV.

This clonotype was detected ten times or more. This sequence joins TRBV28 and TRBJ2-7; 13 nucleotides match TRBD2. The V segment lost 7 bases and the J segment 4 bases; nucleotides outside the gene matches: 10. Germline assignment: CDR1 MDHEN and CDR2 SYDVKM. The CDR3 covers 16 residues. DNA for the CDR3: TGTGCCAGCAACCAGGGACTAGCGGGGTCGGAATACGAGCAGTACTTC. This gives the protein CASNQGLAGSEYEQYF.

In this sample, this clonotype turned up a few times. DNA of the CDR3: TGTGCCAGCACGCCTAGCGGTTACAATGAGCAGTTCTTC. Amino acid sequence: CASTPSGYNEQFF. The chain combines TRBV6-2 or TRBV6-3 with TRBJ2-1; TRBD2 aligns across 7 bases. The ends lost 7 bases at V and 4 bases at J; junction bases unmatched: 4. The germline gives CDR1 MNHEY, CDR2 SVGEGT. There are 13 residues in the CDR3.

This clonotype appeared many times. J is TRBJ2-3 and V is TRBV3-1, with 9 nucleotides matching TRBD1. The V gene's germline CDR1 is LGHDT and CDR2 YNNKEL (reference sequence). This CDR3 is built from 15 residues. Trimming cost V 4 bases and J 6 bases; bases outside gene matches: 8. CDR3: CASSPRDRVADTQYF. As DNA, the CDR3 is TGTGCCAGCAGCCCCCGGGACAGGGTGGCGGATACGCAGTATTTT.

This clonotype was detected many times. CDR3 residues: CASSWTSGAITGELFF. The CDR3 nucleotides are TGTGCCAGCAGTTGGACTAGCGGGGCTATCACCGGGGAGCTGTTTTTT. The J gene is TRBJ2-2, the V gene TRBV6-1; 12 bases fit TRBD2. This CDR3 contains 16 residues. J gave up 4 bases and V 5 bases, and 5 bases lay outside the gene matches. Per the germline V gene, CDR1 is MNHNS and CDR2 is SASEGT.

Concerning this clonotype itself: A read error may be the cause here, since a much bigger clone is one base away. The V and J genes are TRBV5-5 and TRBJ1-1; 7 bases match TRBD1. Germline CDR1 SGHKS, CDR2 YYEKEE (reference sequence). This CDR3 is 15 amino acids long. CDR3 region: CASRSTGVLNAEAFF. The CDR3 DNA is TGTGCCAGCAGGTCCACAGGGGTCCTGAACGCTGAAGCTTTCTTT.

This clonotype was seen many times. The CDR3 loop is CASSPGGEYGELFF. CDR3 nucleotides: TGCGCCAGCAGCCCCGGAGGGGAGTACGGGGAGCTGTTTTTT. The chain carries TRBV5-1 and TRBJ2-2, with D perhaps matching TRBD2 (6 bases). There are 14 residues in the CDR3. In germline, CDR1 is SGHRS, CDR2 YFSETQ. V was shortened by 4 bases and J by 7 bases, with 14 bases between the two germline ends.